A selection of T cell receptor beta chains follows, all from one sample in a study of blood T cell repertoires in COVID-19. The assay was immunoSEQ multiplex PCR, and TCRdb's table has in-frame clones only and misses some. The sample records 85,000 to 120,000 clones, more than 75% being singletons. Sequencing was done on a sample of peripheral blood. The receptor source for this set is a man aged 60 to 75 with active or convalescent COVID-19. The CDR3 runs from the conserved cysteine through the conserved F or W. Fields, in order: CDR3 protein, CDR3 DNA, J gene, V gene, clone size, D gene. A D gene is named only where the DNA matches it firmly. Not every row has a clone size; where given, it reads once, few, many or a size class.

CDR3aa: CATSDWASGKTGELFF
CDR3nt: TGTGCCACCAGTGATTGGGCTAGCGGGAAGACCGGGGAGCTGTTTTTT
j_gene: TRBJ2-2
v_gene: TRBV24-1
abundance: NA
d_gene: TRBD2

CDR3aa: CASSQEGGRGLATNEKLFF
CDR3nt: TGTGCCAGCAGCCAAGAAGGGGGCAGGGGGCTTGCAACTAATGAAAAACTGTTTTTT
j_gene: TRBJ1-4
v_gene: TRBV3-1/TRBV3-2
abundance: NA
d_gene: TRBD1

CDR3aa: CASSQGSGGSDYGYTF
CDR3nt: TGCGCCAGCAGCCAAGGCTCCGGGGGTAGTGACTATGGCTACACCTTC
j_gene: TRBJ1-2
v_gene: TRBV4-1
abundance: NA
d_gene: NA

CDR3aa: CASRAVENIQYF
CDR3nt: TGTGCCAGCAGGGCAGTCGAAAACATTCAGTACTTC
j_gene: TRBJ2-4
v_gene: TRBV2
abundance: NA
d_gene: NA

CDR3aa: CATSSGGGRGTEAFF
CDR3nt: TGTGCCACCAGCAGCGGGGGAGGGCGAGGCACTGAAGCTTTCTTT
j_gene: TRBJ1-1
v_gene: TRBV15
abundance: NA
d_gene: NA

CDR3aa: CAWMDFATSGTYEQYF
CDR3nt: TGTGCCTGGATGGATTTTGCGACTAGCGGGACCTACGAGCAGTACTTC
j_gene: TRBJ2-7
v_gene: TRBV30
abundance: NA
d_gene: TRBD2

CDR3aa: CASMTHVFETQYF
CDR3nt: TGTGCCAGCATGACACATGTCTTTGAGACCCAGTACTTC
j_gene: TRBJ2-5
v_gene: TRBV6-5
abundance: NA
d_gene: NA

CDR3aa: CASSQDRYSNQPQHF
CDR3nt: TGCGCCAGCAGCCAAGACAGGTATAGCAATCAGCCCCAGCATTTT
j_gene: TRBJ1-5
v_gene: TRBV4-1
abundance: NA
d_gene: NA

CDR3aa: CSASRTGGSYNSPLHF
CDR3nt: TGCAGTGCTAGTAGGACAGGGGGCTCCTATAATTCACCCCTCCACTTT
j_gene: TRBJ1-6
v_gene: TRBV20-1
abundance: NA
d_gene: TRBD1

CDR3aa: CASSQDRRHEKLFF
CDR3nt: TGCGCCAGCAGCCAAGATAGGAGACATGAAAAACTGTTTTTT
j_gene: TRBJ1-4
v_gene: TRBV4-3
abundance: NA
d_gene: NA

CDR3aa: CASSAASGRHYEQYF
CDR3nt: TGTGCCAGCAGTGCAGCTAGCGGGAGACACTACGAGCAGTACTTC
j_gene: TRBJ2-7
v_gene: TRBV2
abundance: NA
d_gene: TRBD2

CDR3aa: CASSAGTGRDTQYF
CDR3nt: TGTGCCAGCAGCGCCGGGACAGGGCGAGATACGCAGTATTTT
j_gene: TRBJ2-3
v_gene: TRBV2
abundance: NA
d_gene: TRBD1

CDR3aa: CAWRKEGWSPLHF
CDR3nt: TGTGCCTGGAGGAAGGAGGGGTGGTCACCCCTCCACTTT
j_gene: TRBJ1-6
v_gene: TRBV30
abundance: NA
d_gene: NA

CDR3aa: CASSQVGKGGGTEAFF
CDR3nt: TGCGCCAGCAGCCAAGTAGGCAAGGGCGGGGGCACTGAAGCTTTCTTT
j_gene: TRBJ1-1
v_gene: TRBV4-3
abundance: NA
d_gene: NA

CDR3aa: CASSQGPAAADTQYF
CDR3nt: TGCGCCAGCAGCCAGGGTCCAGCGGCCGCAGATACGCAGTATTTT
j_gene: TRBJ2-3
v_gene: TRBV4-1
abundance: NA
d_gene: NA

CDR3aa: CASSADSNEKLFF
CDR3nt: TGTGCCAGCAGCGCGGACAGTAATGAAAAACTGTTTTTT
j_gene: TRBJ1-4
v_gene: TRBV9
abundance: NA
d_gene: NA

CDR3aa: CASNARRGDQPQHF
CDR3nt: TGTGCCAGCAACGCGAGGAGGGGTGATCAGCCCCAGCATTTT
j_gene: TRBJ1-5
v_gene: TRBV6-5
abundance: NA
d_gene: NA

CDR3aa: CASSEEGGVGQPQHF
CDR3nt: TGTGCCAGCAGTGAGGAGGGGGGGGTTGGACAGCCCCAGCATTTT
j_gene: TRBJ1-5
v_gene: TRBV2
abundance: once
d_gene: NA